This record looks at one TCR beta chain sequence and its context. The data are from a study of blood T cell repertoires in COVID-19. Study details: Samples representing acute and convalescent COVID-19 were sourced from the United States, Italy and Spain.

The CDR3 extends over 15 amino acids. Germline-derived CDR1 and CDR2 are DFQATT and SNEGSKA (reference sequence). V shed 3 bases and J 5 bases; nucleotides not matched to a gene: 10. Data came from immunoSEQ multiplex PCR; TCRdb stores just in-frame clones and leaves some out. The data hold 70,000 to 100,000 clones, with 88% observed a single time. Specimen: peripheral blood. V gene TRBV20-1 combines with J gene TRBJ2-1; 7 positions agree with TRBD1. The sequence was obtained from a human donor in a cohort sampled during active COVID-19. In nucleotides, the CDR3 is TGCAGTGCTAGTCAAGGGACAGCGAGGAACAATGAGCAGTTCTTC. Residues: CSASQGTARNNEQFF.